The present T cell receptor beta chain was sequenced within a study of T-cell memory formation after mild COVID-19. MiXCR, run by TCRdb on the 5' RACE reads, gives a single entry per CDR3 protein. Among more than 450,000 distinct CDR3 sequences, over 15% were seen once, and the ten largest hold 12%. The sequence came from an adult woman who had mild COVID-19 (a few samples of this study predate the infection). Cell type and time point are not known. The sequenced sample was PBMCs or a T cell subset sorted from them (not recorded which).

The CDR3 loop is CARPSYEQYF. For the CDR3, the DNA is TGCGCCAGGCCGAGCTACGAGCAGTACTTC. The J gene is TRBJ2-7, the V gene TRBV5-1; the D is unclear. This CDR3 has 10 amino acids. V was shortened by 8 bases and J by 3 bases, with 6 bases between the two germline ends. In germline, CDR1 is SGHRS, CDR2 YFSETQ.